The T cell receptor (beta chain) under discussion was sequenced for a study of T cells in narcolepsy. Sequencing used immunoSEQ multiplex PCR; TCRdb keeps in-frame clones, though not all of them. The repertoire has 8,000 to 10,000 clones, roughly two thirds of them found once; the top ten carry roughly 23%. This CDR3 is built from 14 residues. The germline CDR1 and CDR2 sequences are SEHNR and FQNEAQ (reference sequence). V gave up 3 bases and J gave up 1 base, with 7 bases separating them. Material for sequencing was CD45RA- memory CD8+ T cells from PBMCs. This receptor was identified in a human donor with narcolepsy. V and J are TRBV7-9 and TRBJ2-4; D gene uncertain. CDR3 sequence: CASSFDKAKNIQYF. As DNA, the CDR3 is TGTGCCAGCAGCTTTGACAAGGCCAAAAACATTCAGTACTTC.